Listed below are T cell receptor beta chains from one sample, sequenced in a study of OX40 agonist ivuxolimab in advanced cancers. Repertoires were generated with immunoSEQ multiplex PCR, while TCRdb's copy carries only in-frame clones and drops some. The sample contains about 64,000 clones, roughly 85% of which appear only once. The sequences come from CD4+ or CD8+ T cells sorted from blood, collected in a trial of the OX40 agonist ivuxolimab. The receptors were sampled from an adult with an advanced solid tumor such as melanoma, head and neck, liver or kidney cancer. Both conserved end residues are part of each CDR3. The order of the fields is V gene, D gene, clone size, J gene, CDR3 protein, CDR3 DNA. D genes are given only for firm matches. Rows may omit the clone size; those that give it use once, few, many or a size class.

v_call: TRBV9; d_call: .; clone_size: .; j_call: TRBJ2-2; cdr3_aa: CASSGGLTNTGELFF; cdr3_nt: TGTGCCAGCAGCGGGGGACTTACGAACACCGGGGAGCTGTTTTTT
v_call: TRBV9; d_call: .; clone_size: .; j_call: TRBJ2-7; cdr3_aa: CASSVGTVWVEQYF; cdr3_nt: TGTGCCAGCAGCGTAGGGACAGTCTGGGTCGAGCAGTACTTC
v_call: TRBV19; d_call: .; clone_size: .; j_call: TRBJ1-2; cdr3_aa: CASSIGAGAAYGYTF; cdr3_nt: TGTGCCAGTAGTATAGGGGCAGGGGCTGCCTATGGCTACACCTTC
v_call: TRBV7-2; d_call: TRBD1; clone_size: few; j_call: TRBJ1-5; cdr3_aa: CASSTQGTAQHF; cdr3_nt: TGTGCCAGCAGCACCCAGGGGACAGCCCAGCATTTT
v_call: TRBV6-6; d_call: .; clone_size: once; j_call: TRBJ1-2; cdr3_aa: CASSLALSRPNYGYTF; cdr3_nt: TGTGCCAGCAGTTTGGCCTTGTCCAGACCAAACTATGGCTACACCTTC
v_call: TRBV7-6; d_call: .; clone_size: .; j_call: TRBJ2-1; cdr3_aa: CASSRLVPSAVHYNEQFF; cdr3_nt: TGTGCCAGCAGCCGATTAGTCCCCTCGGCGGTCCATTACAATGAGCAGTTCTTC
v_call: TRBV6-1; d_call: .; clone_size: .; j_call: TRBJ2-5; cdr3_aa: CASSQWAGETQYF; cdr3_nt: TGTGCCAGCAGTCAGTGGGCAGGGGAGACCCAGTACTTC
v_call: TRBV7-2; d_call: .; clone_size: .; j_call: TRBJ1-5; cdr3_aa: CASSEQFNQPQHF; cdr3_nt: TGTGCCAGCAGCGAACAGTTTAATCAGCCCCAGCATTTT
v_call: TRBV5-4; d_call: .; clone_size: .; j_call: TRBJ2-7; cdr3_aa: CASSLDRANSYEQYF; cdr3_nt: TGTGCCAGCAGCTTGGACAGGGCAAACTCCTACGAGCAGTACTTC
v_call: TRBV10-1; d_call: .; clone_size: .; j_call: TRBJ1-2; cdr3_aa: CASSDGLNYGYTF; cdr3_nt: TGCGCCAGCAGTGATGGGCTTAACTATGGCTACACCTTC
v_call: TRBV7-9; d_call: TRBD1; clone_size: .; j_call: TRBJ1-2; cdr3_aa: CASSPGTDSNYGYTF; cdr3_nt: TGTGCCAGCAGTCCCGGGACAGATTCTAACTATGGCTACACCTTC